This entry concerns a single TCR beta chain. The entry originates in a study of blood T cell repertoires in COVID-19. The authors' processing: Nucleated cell counts were estimated from reference gene primer amplification. Sequencing used immunoSEQ multiplex PCR; TCRdb keeps in-frame clones, though not all of them. V, J and clone size reflect that table, while D and trimming were determined from the DNA. The sample contains more than 150,000 clones, 65% to 85% of which appear only once. After removal of 6 bases from V and 4 bases from J, the junction contained 6 bases not matched to a gene. The germline V gene encodes CDR1 SNHLY and CDR2 FYNNEI. The CDR3 runs 15 residues.

This sequence joins TRBV2 and TRBJ1-5, with TRBD1 matching over 10 bases. What was sequenced was peripheral blood. The receptor comes from a woman aged 25 to 39 with acute or convalescent COVID-19. Here the CDR3 DNA reads TGTGCCAGCAGCGCAGACAGGGGGCGAAATCAGCCCCAGCATTTT. Its protein product is CASSADRGRNQPQHF.